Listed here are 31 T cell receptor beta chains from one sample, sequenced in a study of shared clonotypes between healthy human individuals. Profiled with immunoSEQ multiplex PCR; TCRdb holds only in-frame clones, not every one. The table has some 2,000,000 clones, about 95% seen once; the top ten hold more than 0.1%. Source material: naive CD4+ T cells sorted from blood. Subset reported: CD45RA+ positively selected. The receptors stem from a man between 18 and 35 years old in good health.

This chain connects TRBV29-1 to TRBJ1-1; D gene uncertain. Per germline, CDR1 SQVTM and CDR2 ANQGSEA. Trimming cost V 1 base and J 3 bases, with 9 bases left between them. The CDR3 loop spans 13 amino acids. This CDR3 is CSVEGAGDTEAFF. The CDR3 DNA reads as TGCAGCGTTGAAGGGGCAGGTGACACTGAAGCTTTCTTT.

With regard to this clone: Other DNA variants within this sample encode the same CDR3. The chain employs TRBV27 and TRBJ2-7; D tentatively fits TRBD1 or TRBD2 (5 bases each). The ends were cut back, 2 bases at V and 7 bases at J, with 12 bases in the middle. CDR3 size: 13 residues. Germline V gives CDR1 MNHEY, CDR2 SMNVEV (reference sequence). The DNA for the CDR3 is TGTGCCAGCAGTTTACAGGGAGCTAGGGAGCAGTACTTC. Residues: CASSLQGAREQYF.

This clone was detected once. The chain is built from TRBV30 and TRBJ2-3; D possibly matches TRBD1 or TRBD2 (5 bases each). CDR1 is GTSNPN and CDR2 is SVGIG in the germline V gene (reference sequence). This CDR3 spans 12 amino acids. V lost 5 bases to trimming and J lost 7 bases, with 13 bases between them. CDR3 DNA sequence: TGTGCCTGGGCTAGGGACGGCTATACGCAGTATTTT. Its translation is CAWARDGYTQYF.

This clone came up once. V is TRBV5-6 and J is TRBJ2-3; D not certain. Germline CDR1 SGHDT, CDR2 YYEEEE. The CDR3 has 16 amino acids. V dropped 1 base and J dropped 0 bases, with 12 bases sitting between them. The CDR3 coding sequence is TGTGCCAGCAGCTTGAGCTCACCGCGGAGCACAGATACGCAGTATTTT. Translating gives CASSLSSPRSTDTQYF.

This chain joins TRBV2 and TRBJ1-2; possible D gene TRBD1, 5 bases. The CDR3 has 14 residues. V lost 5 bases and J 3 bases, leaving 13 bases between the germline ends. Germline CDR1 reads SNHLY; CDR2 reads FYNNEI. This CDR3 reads CASSQSGSDYGYTF. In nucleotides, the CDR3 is TGTGCCAGCAGTCAATCAGGGTCGGACTATGGCTACACCTTC.

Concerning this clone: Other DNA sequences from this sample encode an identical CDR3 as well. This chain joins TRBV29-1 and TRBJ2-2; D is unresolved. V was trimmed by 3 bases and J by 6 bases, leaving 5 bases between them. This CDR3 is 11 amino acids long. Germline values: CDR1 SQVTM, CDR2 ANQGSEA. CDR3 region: CSVESPGELFF. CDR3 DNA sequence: TGCAGCGTTGAGAGCCCCGGGGAGCTGTTTTTT.

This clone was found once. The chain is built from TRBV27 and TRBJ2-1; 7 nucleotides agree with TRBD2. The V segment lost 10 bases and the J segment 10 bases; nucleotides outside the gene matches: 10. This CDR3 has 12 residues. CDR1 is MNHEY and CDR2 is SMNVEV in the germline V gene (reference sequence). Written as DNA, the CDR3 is TGTGCCACCTCACGGGGGGTCGGAGAGCAGTTCTTC. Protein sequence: CATSRGVGEQFF.

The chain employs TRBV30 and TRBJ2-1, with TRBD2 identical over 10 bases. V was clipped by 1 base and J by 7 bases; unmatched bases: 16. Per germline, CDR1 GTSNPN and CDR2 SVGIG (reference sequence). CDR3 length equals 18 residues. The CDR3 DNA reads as TGTGCCTGGAGTGAAGGACTATCCAGCGGGAGGGTGGGGAATGAGCAGTTCTTC. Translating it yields CAWSEGLSSGRVGNEQFF.

CDR3 bases: TGCGCCAGCAGCTTGGAAGCGGGGGCCCCCGGGGAGCTGTTTTTT. Translating it yields CASSLEAGAPGELFF. The chain links TRBV5-1 to TRBJ2-2; 8 positions match TRBD2. CDR3 length: 15 residues. Losses at the gene ends were 0 bases for V and 6 bases for J; bases not matched to a gene: 4. CDR1 and CDR2 from the germline V gene are SGHRS and YFSETQ.

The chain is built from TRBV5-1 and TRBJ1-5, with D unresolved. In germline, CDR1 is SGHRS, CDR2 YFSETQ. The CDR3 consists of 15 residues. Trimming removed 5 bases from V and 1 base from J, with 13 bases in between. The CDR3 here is CASSEVRVSNQPQHF. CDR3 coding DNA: TGCGCCAGCAGTGAAGTCCGAGTGAGCAATCAGCCCCAGCATTTT.

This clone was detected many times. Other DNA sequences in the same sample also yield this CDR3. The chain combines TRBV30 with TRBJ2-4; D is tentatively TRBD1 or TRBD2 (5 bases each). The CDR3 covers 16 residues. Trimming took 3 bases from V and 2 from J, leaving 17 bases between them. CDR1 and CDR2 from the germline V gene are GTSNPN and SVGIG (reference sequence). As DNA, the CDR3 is TGTGCCTGGAGGGGGGACGGTTATCTAACCAAAAACATTCAGTACTTC. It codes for CAWRGDGYLTKNIQYF.

The CDR3 loop reads CASSPLAGGLRTGELFF. In DNA form, the CDR3 reads TGTGCCAGCAGCCCCCTAGCGGGAGGGCTTAGGACCGGGGAGCTGTTTTTT. J is TRBJ2-2 and V is TRBV7-8; 12 bases line up with TRBD2. The CDR3 consists of 17 residues. Germline V gene lookup returns CDR1 SGHVS and CDR2 FQNEAQ. The J segment lost 5 bases and the V segment lost 5 bases, leaving 9 bases of the junction unmatched. Together with reference TRBV7-8 and TRBJ2-2, the CDR3 gives the full variable domain: GAGVSQSPRYKVAKRGQDVALRCDPISGHVSLFWYQQALGQGPEFLTYFQNEAQLDKSGLPSDRFFAERPEGSVSTLKIQRTQQEDSAVYLCASSPLAGGLRTGELFFGEGSRLTVL.

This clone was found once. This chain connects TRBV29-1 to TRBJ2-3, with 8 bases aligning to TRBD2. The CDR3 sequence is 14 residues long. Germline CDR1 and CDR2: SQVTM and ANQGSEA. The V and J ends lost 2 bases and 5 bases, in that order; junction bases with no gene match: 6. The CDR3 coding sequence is TGCAGCGTTGAACCAGCGGGAGCCAAAGATACGCAGTATTTT. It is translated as CSVEPAGAKDTQYF.

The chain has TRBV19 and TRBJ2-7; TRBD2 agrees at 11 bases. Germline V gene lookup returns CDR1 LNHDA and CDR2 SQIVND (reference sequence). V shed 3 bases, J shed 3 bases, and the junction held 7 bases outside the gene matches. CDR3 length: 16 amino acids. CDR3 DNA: TGTGCCAGTAGTATTACCCGGACTAGCGGGTGCTACGAGCAGTACTTC. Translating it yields CASSITRTSGCYEQYF.

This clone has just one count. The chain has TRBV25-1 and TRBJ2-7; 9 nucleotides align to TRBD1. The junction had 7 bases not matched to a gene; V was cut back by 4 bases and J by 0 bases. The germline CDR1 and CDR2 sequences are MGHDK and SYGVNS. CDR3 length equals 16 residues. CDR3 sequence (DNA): TGTGCCAGCAGTGCCACAGGGGGCTTGGGCTCCTACGAGCAGTACTTC. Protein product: CASSATGGLGSYEQYF.

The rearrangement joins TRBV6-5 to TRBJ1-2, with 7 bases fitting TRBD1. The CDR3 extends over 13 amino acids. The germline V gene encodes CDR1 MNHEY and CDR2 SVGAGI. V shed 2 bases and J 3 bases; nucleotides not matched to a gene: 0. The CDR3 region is CASSYGTDYGYTF. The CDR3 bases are TGTGCCAGCAGTTACGGGACAGACTATGGCTACACCTTC.

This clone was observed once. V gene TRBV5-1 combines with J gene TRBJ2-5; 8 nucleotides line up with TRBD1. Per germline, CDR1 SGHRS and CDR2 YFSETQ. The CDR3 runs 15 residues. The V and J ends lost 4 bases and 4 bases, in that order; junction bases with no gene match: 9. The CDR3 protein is CASSPRTGFGETQYF. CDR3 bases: TGCGCCAGCAGCCCGAGGACAGGGTTTGGAGAGACCCAGTACTTC.

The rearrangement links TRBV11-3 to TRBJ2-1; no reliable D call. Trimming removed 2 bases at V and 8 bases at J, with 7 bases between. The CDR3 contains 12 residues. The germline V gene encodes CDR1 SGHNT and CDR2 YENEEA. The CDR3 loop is CASSLSTYEQFF. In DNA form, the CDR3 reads TGTGCCAGCAGCTTATCTACCTATGAGCAGTTCTTC.

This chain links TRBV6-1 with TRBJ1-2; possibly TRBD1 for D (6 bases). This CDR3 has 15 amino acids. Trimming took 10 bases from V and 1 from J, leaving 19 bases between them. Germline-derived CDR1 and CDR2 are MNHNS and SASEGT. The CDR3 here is CATPPQGPLNYGYTF. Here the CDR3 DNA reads TGTGCCACCCCTCCACAGGGACCTCTTAACTATGGCTACACCTTC.

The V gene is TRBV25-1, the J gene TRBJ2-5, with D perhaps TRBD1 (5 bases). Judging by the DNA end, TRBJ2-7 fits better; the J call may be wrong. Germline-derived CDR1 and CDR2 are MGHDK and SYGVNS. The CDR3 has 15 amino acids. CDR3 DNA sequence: TGTGCCAGCAGCCCTTCAGGTCAGGGTCGAAACGAGCAGTACTTC. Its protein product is CASSPSGQGRNEQYF.

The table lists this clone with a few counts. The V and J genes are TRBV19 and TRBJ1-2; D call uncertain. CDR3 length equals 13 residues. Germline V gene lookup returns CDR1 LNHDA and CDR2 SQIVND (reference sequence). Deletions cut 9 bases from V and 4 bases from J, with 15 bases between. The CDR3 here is CASQSALGYGYTF. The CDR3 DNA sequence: TGTGCCAGCCAGAGTGCGCTTGGCTATGGCTACACCTTC.

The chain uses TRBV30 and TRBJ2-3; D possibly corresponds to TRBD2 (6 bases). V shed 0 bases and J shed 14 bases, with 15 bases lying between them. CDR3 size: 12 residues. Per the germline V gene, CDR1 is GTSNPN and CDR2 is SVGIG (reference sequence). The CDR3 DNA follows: TGTGCCTGGAGTGTAAAGTGGGAGGAGCGGTATTTT. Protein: CAWSVKWEERYF.

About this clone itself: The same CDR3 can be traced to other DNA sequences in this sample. The CDR3 sequence: CASSLSDSYNEQFF. In nucleotides, the CDR3 is TGCGCCAGCAGCTTGTCGGACAGCTACAATGAGCAGTTCTTC. The chain recombines TRBV5-1 with TRBJ2-1; D might be TRBD1 (6 bases). V dropped 1 base and J dropped 3 bases, with 8 bases sitting between them. From germline, CDR1 is SGHRS and CDR2 YFSETQ. The CDR3 sequence is 14 residues long.

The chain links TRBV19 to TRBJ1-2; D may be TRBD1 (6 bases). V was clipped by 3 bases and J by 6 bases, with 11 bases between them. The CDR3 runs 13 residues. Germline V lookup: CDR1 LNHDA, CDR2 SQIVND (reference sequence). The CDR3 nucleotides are TGTGCCAGTAGTATGGGGGCGCGGGATGGCTACACCTTC. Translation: CASSMGARDGYTF.

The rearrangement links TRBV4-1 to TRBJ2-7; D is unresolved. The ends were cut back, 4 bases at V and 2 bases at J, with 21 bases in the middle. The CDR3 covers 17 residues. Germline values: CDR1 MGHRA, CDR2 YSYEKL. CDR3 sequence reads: CASSPQPRGPNAYEQYF. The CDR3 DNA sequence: TGCGCCAGCAGCCCACAACCGCGAGGTCCTAACGCCTACGAGCAGTACTTC.

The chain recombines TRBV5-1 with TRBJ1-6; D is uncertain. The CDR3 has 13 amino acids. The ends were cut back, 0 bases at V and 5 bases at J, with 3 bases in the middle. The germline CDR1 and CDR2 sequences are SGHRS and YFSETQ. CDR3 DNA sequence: TGCGCCAGCAGCTTGGGGCATAATTCACCCCTCCACTTT. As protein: CASSLGHNSPLHF.

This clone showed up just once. As DNA, the CDR3 is TGTGCCAGCTCAGATCGGACAGCCTATGGCTACACCTTC. It yields the protein CASSDRTAYGYTF. V and J are TRBV18 and TRBJ1-2; TRBD1 might be the D (6 bases). CDR1 and CDR2 (germline): KGHSH, LQKENI. Trimming pared 5 bases from V and 4 bases from J, leaving 11 bases between. The CDR3 loop spans 13 amino acids.

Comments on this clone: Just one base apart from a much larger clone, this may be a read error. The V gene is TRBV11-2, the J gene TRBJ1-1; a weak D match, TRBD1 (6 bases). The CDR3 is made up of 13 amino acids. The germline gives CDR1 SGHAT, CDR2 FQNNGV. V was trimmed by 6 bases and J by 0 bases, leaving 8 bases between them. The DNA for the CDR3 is TGTGCCAGCAGGCGACAGGTGAACACTGAAGCTTTCTTT. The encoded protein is CASRRQVNTEAFF.

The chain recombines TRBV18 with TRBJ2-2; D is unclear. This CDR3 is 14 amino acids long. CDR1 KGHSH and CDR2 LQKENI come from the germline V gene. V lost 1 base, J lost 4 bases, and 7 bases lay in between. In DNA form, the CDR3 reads TGTGCCAGCTCACCACTTCACGGCACCGGGGAGCTGTTTTTT. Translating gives CASSPLHGTGELFF.

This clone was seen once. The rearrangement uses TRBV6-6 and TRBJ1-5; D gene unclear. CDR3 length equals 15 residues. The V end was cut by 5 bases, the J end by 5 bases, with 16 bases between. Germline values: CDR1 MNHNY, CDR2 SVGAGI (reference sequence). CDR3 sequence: CASSTREAPYQPQHF. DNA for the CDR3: TGTGCCAGCAGTACCCGGGAAGCGCCCTATCAGCCCCAGCATTTT.

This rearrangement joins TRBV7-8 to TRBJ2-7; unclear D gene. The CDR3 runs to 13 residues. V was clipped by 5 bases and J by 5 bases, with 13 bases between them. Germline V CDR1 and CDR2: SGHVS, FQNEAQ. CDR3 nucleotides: TGTGCCAGCAGCCTTCATCGCATGGACGAGCAGTACTTC. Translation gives CASSLHRMDEQYF.